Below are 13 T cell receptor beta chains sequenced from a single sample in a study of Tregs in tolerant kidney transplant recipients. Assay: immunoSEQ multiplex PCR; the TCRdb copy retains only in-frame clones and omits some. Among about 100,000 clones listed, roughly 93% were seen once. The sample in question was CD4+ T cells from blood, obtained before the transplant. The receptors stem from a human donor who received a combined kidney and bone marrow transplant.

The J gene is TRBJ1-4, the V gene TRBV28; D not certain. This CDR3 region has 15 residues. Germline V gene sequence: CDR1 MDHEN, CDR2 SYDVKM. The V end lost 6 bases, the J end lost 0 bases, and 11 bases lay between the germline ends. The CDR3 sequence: CASSYQRTTNEKLFF. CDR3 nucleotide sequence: TGTGCCAGCAGCTACCAAAGAACAACTAATGAAAAACTGTTTTTT.

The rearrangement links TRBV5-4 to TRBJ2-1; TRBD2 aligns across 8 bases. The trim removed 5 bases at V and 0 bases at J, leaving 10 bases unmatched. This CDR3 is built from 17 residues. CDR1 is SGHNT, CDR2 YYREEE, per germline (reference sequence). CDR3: CASRSKLADNSYNEQFF. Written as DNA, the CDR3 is TGTGCCAGCAGGTCAAAACTAGCGGACAACTCCTACAATGAGCAGTTCTTC.

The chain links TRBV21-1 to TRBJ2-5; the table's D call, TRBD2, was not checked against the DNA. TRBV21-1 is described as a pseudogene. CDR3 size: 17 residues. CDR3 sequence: CASSKGGGRDFQETQYF. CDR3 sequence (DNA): TGTGCCAGCAGCAAAGGAGGCGGGAGGGATTTCCAAGAGACCCAGTACTTC.

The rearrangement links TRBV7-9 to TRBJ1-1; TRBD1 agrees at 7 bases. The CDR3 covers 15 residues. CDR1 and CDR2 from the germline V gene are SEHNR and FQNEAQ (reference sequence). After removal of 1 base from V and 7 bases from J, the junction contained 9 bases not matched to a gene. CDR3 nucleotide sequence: TGTGCCAGCAGCTTAGGTAACAGGGGATACATTGAAGCTTTCTTT. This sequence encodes CASSLGNRGYIEAFF.

The CDR3 loop reads CASSNRLTDTQYF. In DNA, the CDR3 is TGCGCCAGCAGCAACAGGCTAACAGATACGCAGTATTTT. The chain has TRBV5-1 and TRBJ2-3; possibly TRBD1 for D (5 bases). The germline V gene has CDR1 SGHRS and CDR2 YFSETQ. The CDR3 length is 13 residues. V lost 4 bases and J lost 3, with 9 bases in between.

The CDR3 DNA sequence: TGTGCCAGCAGCCATTCTATGGGAGGCTACAATGAGCAGTTCTTC. Encoded protein: CASSHSMGGYNEQFF. The chain recombines TRBV4-2 with TRBJ2-1; weak D call: TRBD2 (6 bases). The CDR3 has 15 amino acids. Between the trimmed V and J ends, which lost 3 bases and 3 bases, there was a span of 12 bases. Germline assignment: CDR1 LGHNA and CDR2 YNFKEQ.

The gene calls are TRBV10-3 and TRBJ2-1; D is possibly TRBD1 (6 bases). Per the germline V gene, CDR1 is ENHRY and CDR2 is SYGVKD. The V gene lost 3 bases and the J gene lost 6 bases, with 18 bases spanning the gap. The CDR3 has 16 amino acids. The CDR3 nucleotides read TGTGCCATCAGTGACCCCGCCAGGGGATTCCCCAATGAGCAGTTCTTC. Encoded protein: CAISDPARGFPNEQFF.

Here the CDR3 DNA reads TGTGCCAGCAGCGTAGGGGGGACTAGCGGCGAGCAGTACTTC. Encoded protein: CASSVGGTSGEQYF. The chain employs TRBV9 and TRBJ2-7; 11 nucleotides match TRBD2. Trimming cost V 0 bases and J 6 bases; bases outside gene matches: 2. Germline V gene sequence: CDR1 SGDLS, CDR2 YYNGEE. The CDR3 spans 14 residues.

The CDR3 loop is CSADRGNEQFF. Written as DNA, the CDR3 is TGCAGTGCCGACAGGGGAAATGAGCAGTTCTTC. The V and J genes are TRBV20-1 and TRBJ2-1, with 8 bases matching TRBD1. The CDR3 sequence is 11 residues long. V gave up 6 bases and J gave up 7 bases; unmatched junction bases: 2. CDR1 DFQATT and CDR2 SNEGSKA come from the germline V gene (reference sequence).

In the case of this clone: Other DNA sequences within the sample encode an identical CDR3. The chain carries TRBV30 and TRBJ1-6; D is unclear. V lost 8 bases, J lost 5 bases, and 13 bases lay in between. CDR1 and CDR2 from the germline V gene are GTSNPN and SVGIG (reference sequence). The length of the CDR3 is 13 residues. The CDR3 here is CAGGRDNNSPLHF. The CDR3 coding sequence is TGTGCCGGTGGCCGGGATAATAATTCACCCCTCCACTTT. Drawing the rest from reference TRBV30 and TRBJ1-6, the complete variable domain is SQTIHQWPATLVQPVGSPLSLECTVEGTSNPNLYWYRQAAGRGLQLLFYSVGIGQISSEVPQNLSASRPQDRQFILSSKKLLLSDSGFYLCAGGRDNNSPLHFGNGTRLTVT.

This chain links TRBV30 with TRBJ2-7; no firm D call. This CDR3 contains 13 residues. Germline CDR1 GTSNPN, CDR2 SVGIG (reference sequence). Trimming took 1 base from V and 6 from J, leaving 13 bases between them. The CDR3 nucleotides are TGTGCCTGGAGTGCTGAGCCTGTAGTCGAGCAGTACTTC. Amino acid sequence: CAWSAEPVVEQYF.

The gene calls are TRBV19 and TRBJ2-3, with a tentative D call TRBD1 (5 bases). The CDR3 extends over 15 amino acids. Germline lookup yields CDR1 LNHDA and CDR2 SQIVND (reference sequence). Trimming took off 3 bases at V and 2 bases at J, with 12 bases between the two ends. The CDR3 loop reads CASSIRQSVTDTQYF. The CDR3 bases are TGTGCCAGTAGTATCCGACAGTCGGTCACAGATACGCAGTATTTT.

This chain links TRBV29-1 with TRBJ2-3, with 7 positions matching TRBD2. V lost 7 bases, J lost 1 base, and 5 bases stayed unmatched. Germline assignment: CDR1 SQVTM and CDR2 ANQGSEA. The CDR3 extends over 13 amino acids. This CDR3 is CSGSGAGTDTQYF. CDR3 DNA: TGCAGCGGGAGCGGGGCGGGCACAGATACGCAGTATTTT.